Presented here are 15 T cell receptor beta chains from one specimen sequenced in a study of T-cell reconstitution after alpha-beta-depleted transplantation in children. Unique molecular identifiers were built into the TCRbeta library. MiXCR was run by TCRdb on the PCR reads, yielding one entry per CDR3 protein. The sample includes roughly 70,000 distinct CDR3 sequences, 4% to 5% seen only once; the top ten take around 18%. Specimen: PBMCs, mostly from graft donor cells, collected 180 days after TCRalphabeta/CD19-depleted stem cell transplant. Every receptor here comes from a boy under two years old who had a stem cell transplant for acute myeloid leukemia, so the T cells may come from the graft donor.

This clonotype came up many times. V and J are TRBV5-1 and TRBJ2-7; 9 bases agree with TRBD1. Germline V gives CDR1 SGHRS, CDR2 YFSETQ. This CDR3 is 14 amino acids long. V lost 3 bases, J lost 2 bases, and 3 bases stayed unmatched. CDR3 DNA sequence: TGCGCCAGCAGCTCGGACAGGGGAACCTACGAGCAGTACTTC. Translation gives CASSSDRGTYEQYF.

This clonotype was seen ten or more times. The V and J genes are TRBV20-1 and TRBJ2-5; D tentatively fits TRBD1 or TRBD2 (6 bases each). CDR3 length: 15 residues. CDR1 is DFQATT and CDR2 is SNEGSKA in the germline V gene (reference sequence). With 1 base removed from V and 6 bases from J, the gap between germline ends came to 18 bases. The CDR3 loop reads CSARGGLIGGKTQYF. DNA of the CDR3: TGCAGTGCTAGAGGAGGTCTTATAGGGGGGAAGACCCAGTACTTC.

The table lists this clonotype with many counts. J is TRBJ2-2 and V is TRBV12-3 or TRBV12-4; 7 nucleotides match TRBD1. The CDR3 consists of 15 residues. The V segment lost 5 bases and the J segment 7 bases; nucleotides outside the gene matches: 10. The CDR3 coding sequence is TGTGCCAGCAGTCACAGCGGACAGGTTCACGGGGAGCTGTTTTTT. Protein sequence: CASSHSGQVHGELFF.

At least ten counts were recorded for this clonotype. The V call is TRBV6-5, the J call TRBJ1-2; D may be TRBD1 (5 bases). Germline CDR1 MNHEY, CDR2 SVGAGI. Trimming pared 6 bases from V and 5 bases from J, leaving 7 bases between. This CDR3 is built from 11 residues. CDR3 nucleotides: TGTGCCAGCAGGGGGACTTATGGCTACACCTTC. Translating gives CASRGTYGYTF.

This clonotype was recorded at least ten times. CDR3 bases: TGTGCCAGCAGCCGAGGGGCAGGGAACACCGGGGAGCTGTTTTTT. Its protein is CASSRGAGNTGELFF. The J gene is TRBJ2-2, the V gene TRBV7-2; D is tentatively TRBD1 or TRBD2 (5 bases each). The CDR3 has 15 residues. The germline CDR1 and CDR2 sequences are SGHTA and FQGNSA. Deletions cut 5 bases from V and 1 base from J, with 11 bases between.

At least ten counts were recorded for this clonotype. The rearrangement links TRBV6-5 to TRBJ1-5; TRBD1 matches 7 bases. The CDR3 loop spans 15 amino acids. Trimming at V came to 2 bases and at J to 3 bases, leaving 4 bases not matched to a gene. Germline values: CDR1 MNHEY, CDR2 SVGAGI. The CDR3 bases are TGTGCCAGCAGTTACCGCAGGGGGAACAATCAGCCCCAGCATTTT. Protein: CASSYRRGNNQPQHF.

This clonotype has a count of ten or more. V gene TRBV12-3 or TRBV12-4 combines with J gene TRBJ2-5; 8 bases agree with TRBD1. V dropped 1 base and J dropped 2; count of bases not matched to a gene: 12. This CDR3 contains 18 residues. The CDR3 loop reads CASSLEKRTGTPQETQYF. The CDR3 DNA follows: TGTGCCAGCAGTTTAGAAAAACGGACAGGGACCCCACAAGAGACCCAGTACTTC.

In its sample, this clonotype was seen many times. The CDR3 DNA is TGTGCCAGCAGTTACGGAGGCTGGCAGGGACCAATTTCACCCCTCCACTTT. Its protein is CASSYGGWQGPISPLHF. This chain links TRBV6-5 with TRBJ1-6; a weak D match, TRBD1 (5 bases). The germline V gene has CDR1 MNHEY and CDR2 SVGAGI. The CDR3 has 17 residues. Between the trimmed V and J ends, which lost 2 bases and 9 bases, there was a span of 20 bases.

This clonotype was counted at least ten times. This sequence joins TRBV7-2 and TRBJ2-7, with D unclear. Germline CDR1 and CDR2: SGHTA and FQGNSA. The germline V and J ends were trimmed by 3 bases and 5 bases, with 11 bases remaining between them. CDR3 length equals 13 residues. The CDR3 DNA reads TGTGCCAGCAGCTTGCCCGGGCCCCACGAGCAGTACTTC. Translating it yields CASSLPGPHEQYF.

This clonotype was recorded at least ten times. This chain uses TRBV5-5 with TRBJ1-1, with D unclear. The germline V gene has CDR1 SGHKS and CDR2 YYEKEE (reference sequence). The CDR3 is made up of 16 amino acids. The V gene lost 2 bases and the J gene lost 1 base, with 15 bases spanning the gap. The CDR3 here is CASSFRIRVGNTEAFF. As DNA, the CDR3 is TGTGCCAGCAGCTTTCGTATTCGTGTGGGGAACACTGAAGCTTTCTTT.

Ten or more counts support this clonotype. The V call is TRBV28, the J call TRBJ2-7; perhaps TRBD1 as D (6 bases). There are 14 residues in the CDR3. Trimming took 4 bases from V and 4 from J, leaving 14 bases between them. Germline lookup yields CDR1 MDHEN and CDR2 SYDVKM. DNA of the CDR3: TGTGCCAGCAGTTCCACCCCACAGGGTTACGAGCAGTACGTC. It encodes CASSSTPQGYEQYV.

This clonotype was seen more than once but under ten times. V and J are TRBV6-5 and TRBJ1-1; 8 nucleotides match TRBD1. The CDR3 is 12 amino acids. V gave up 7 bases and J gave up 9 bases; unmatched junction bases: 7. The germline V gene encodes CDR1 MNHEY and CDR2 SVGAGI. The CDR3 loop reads CASTPGQGQAFF. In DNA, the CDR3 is TGTGCCAGCACCCCTGGACAGGGCCAAGCTTTCTTT.

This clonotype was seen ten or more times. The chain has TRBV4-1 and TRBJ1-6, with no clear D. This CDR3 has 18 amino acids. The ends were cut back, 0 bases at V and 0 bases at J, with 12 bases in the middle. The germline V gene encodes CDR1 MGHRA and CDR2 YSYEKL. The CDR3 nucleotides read TGCGCCAGCAGCCAAGATTGGCAGCGAAGCTCCTATAATTCACCCCTCCACTTT. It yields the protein CASSQDWQRSSYNSPLHF.

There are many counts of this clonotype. The DNA of the CDR3 is TGTGCCAGTACCGTACAGGGGGCGTACACTGAAGCTTTCTTT. The encoded protein is CASTVQGAYTEAFF. The chain joins TRBV19 to TRBJ1-1; 9 nucleotides line up with TRBD1. Germline V gene lookup returns CDR1 LNHDA and CDR2 SQIVND (reference sequence). CDR3 length: 14 residues. With V trimmed by 7 bases and J by 3 bases, 6 bases remained unmatched.

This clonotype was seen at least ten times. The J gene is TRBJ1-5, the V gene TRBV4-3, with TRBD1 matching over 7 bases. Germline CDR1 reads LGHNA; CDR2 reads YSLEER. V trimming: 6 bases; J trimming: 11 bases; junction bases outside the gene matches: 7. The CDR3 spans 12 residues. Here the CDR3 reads CASSRLTGSQHF. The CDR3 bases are TGCGCCAGCAGTCGGCTGACAGGGTCCCAGCATTTT.